These 19 T cell receptor beta chains originate from one sample sequenced in a study of naive and memory T cell subsets. The beta constant-region primer was an equimolar mix of two oligonucleotides covering TRBC1 and TRBC2. Each CDR3 protein gets one entry after TCRdb re-called the UMI-ligation and nested PCR reads with MiXCR. The profile covers approximately 89,000 distinct CDR3 sequences, with 6% to 7.5% appearing a single time and 1.5% to 2% taken by the ten largest. What was sequenced was central memory CD4+ T cells from blood. The receptors were gathered from a human donor in good health.

This clonotype was seen only a few times. The J gene is TRBJ2-4, the V gene TRBV6-6; TRBD2 agrees at 7 bases. J gave up 0 bases and V 7 bases, and 3 bases lay outside the gene matches. CDR1 is MNHNY, CDR2 SVGAGI, per germline (reference sequence). The CDR3 is 14 residues long. The CDR3, as DNA: TGTGCCAGCAAAACGGGGGGAGCCAAAAACATTCAGTACTTC. Encoded protein: CASKTGGAKNIQYF.

In this sample, this clonotype turned up a few times. The J gene is TRBJ2-1, the V gene TRBV6-5; no firm D call. Trimming took off 0 bases at V and 7 bases at J, with 7 bases between the two ends. The CDR3 consists of 13 residues. The germline gives CDR1 MNHEY, CDR2 SVGAGI. The CDR3 DNA reads TGTGCCAGCAGTTACTCGAGTGTAAATGAGCAGTTCTTC. It translates to CASSYSSVNEQFF.

V gene TRBV7-2 combines with J gene TRBJ2-3; 11 nucleotides align to TRBD2. The CDR3 sequence is 18 residues long. CDR1 and CDR2 from the germline V gene are SGHTA and FQGNSA. Trimming at V came to 1 base and at J to 1 base, leaving 7 bases not matched to a gene. CDR3 DNA sequence: TGTGCCAGCAGCTTAGTAAGGGCTAGCGGGAGGCGCACAGATACGCAGTATTTT. Its protein product is CASSLVRASGRRTDTQYF.

The CDR3 DNA reads TGTGCCAGCAGTTACCGCTGGCCGGGACAGGGTGAATTATTCAATCAGCCCCAGCATTTT. Translated, it gives CASSYRWPGQGELFNQPQHF. The V gene is TRBV6-5, the J gene TRBJ1-5, with TRBD1 matching over 9 bases. After removal of 2 bases from V and 3 bases from J, the junction contained 17 bases not matched to a gene. CDR3 length: 20 residues. CDR1 is MNHEY, CDR2 SVGAGI, per germline.

This clonotype was seen a few times. V usage is TRBV6-2 or TRBV6-3 and J usage is TRBJ2-5, with TRBD1 matching 8 bases. The CDR3 extends over 15 amino acids. Germline-derived CDR1 and CDR2 are MNHEY and SVGEGT. The V gene end was trimmed by 8 bases and the J gene end by 5 bases; junction bases not matched to a gene: 13. The CDR3 nucleotides are TGTGCCAGCCGGCCGCCGGACAGGGACGGTGAGACCCAGTACTTC. Its translation is CASRPPDRDGETQYF.

In this sample, this clonotype turned up a few times. The genes are TRBV2 and TRBJ2-5; D could derive from TRBD1 or TRBD2 (6 bases each). V was cut by 8 bases and J by 2 bases, with 15 bases left in between. From germline, CDR1 is SNHLY and CDR2 FYNNEI. The CDR3 sequence is 14 residues long. The CDR3 DNA reads as TGTGCCAGCGGAATGGGGGGCTCACAAGAGACCCAGTACTTC. Its protein is CASGMGGSQETQYF.

This sequence joins TRBV30 and TRBJ1-6; TRBD1 aligns across 8 bases. There are 14 residues in the CDR3. The V gene's germline CDR1 is GTSNPN and CDR2 SVGIG (reference sequence). V dropped 5 bases and J dropped 11; count of bases not matched to a gene: 11. CDR3 in amino acids: CAWARGQGRAPLHF. The DNA of the CDR3 is TGTGCCTGGGCGCGAGGACAGGGTCGAGCACCCCTCCACTTT.

This clonotype was observed many times. The chain links TRBV5-1 to TRBJ2-3; no clear D gene. The V gene's germline CDR1 is SGHRS and CDR2 YFSETQ. This CDR3 has 14 amino acids. Trimming removed 4 bases from V and 0 bases from J, with 9 bases in between. CDR3 DNA sequence: TGCGCCAGCAGCCCTGGGCCCAGCACAGATACGCAGTATTTT. This codes for CASSPGPSTDTQYF.

To note about this clonotype: One junction end disagrees with the germline gene, perhaps due to a read error. The J gene is TRBJ2-3, the V gene TRBV20-1; D possibly corresponds to TRBD2 (7 bases). The CDR3 runs 15 residues. Looked up from germline, CDR1 is DFQATT and CDR2 is SNEGSKA (reference sequence). This CDR3 is CRARRTHRGAETQYF. The CDR3 DNA reads TGCAGGGCGAGACGGACACACCGGGGGGCAGAGACGCAGTATTTT.

This clonotype was counted at least ten times. This chain uses TRBV6-6 with TRBJ2-7; TRBD2 matches at 9 bases. The CDR3 spans 19 residues. With V trimmed by 0 bases and J by 2 bases, 14 bases remained unmatched. Germline V gene sequence: CDR1 MNHNY, CDR2 SVGAGI (reference sequence). CDR3 protein: CASSYSSGGRAFKAYEQYF. The CDR3 DNA sequence: TGTGCCAGCAGTTACTCGTCGGGCGGGAGGGCGTTTAAGGCCTACGAGCAGTACTTC.

The V and J genes are TRBV7-2 and TRBJ2-2, with 7 positions matching TRBD1. The CDR3 is made up of 16 amino acids. With V trimmed by 0 bases and J by 5 bases, 6 bases remained unmatched. Germline V lookup: CDR1 SGHTA, CDR2 FQGNSA. The CDR3 region is CASSLAGDRKTGELFF. In nucleotides, the CDR3 is TGTGCCAGCAGCTTAGCGGGGGACAGAAAGACCGGGGAGCTGTTTTTT.

This clonotype was seen repeatedly, ten times or more. The rearrangement links TRBV20-1 to TRBJ2-5; TRBD2 agrees at 11 bases. V shed 6 bases and J 3 bases; nucleotides not matched to a gene: 6. The CDR3 contains 14 residues. Germline V gene sequence: CDR1 DFQATT, CDR2 SNEGSKA (reference sequence). The CDR3 region has the DNA TGCAGTGCCGAGAGGGGACTAGCGGAAGAGACCCAGTACTTC. This sequence encodes CSAERGLAEETQYF.

This clonotype was detected ten times or more. CDR3 nucleotides: TGCAGTGCTAGACCCGGAGGGAGTTCTGAAAAACTGTTTTTT. This gives the protein CSARPGGSSEKLFF. This rearrangement joins TRBV20-1 to TRBJ1-4; D call uncertain. Looked up from germline, CDR1 is DFQATT and CDR2 is SNEGSKA (reference sequence). Trimming removed 2 bases from V and 7 bases from J, with 14 bases in between. There are 14 residues in the CDR3.

At least ten counts were recorded for this clonotype. V and J are TRBV5-4 and TRBJ2-5; 11 positions match TRBD1. V lost 4 bases, J lost 5 bases, and 7 bases stayed unmatched. The CDR3 is made up of 15 amino acids. Germline V gene data show CDR1 as SGHNT and CDR2 as YYREEE (reference sequence). CDR3 bases: TGTGCCAGCAGCGTTGTAGGACAGGGGGCGGAGACCCAGTACTTC. Translated, it gives CASSVVGQGAETQYF.

This clonotype was seen repeatedly, ten times or more. The chain links TRBV14 to TRBJ2-3, with 8 bases fitting TRBD2. V lost 4 bases, J lost 6 bases, and 15 bases stayed unmatched. CDR3 length: 17 amino acids. The germline CDR1 and CDR2 sequences are SGHDN and FVKESK. Here the CDR3 DNA reads TGTGCCAGCAGCCGCTCGGCTAGCGGGTTCAGCCTGGATACGCAGTATTTT. This codes for CASSRSASGFSLDTQYF.

This clonotype was found a few times. This chain connects TRBV20-1 to TRBJ2-5; D might be TRBD2 (6 bases). CDR3 length: 14 residues. V shed 2 bases and J shed 2 bases, with 12 bases lying between them. Germline CDR1 reads DFQATT; CDR2 reads SNEGSKA (reference sequence). CDR3 residues: CSARSGGKQETQYF. DNA of the CDR3: TGCAGTGCTAGATCGGGCGGGAAACAAGAGACCCAGTACTTC.

This clonotype was seen many times. The chain combines TRBV7-2 with TRBJ1-4; D is possibly TRBD1 (5 bases). The CDR3 has 15 amino acids. Trimming removed 2 bases at V and 8 bases at J, with 15 bases between. The V gene's germline CDR1 is SGHTA and CDR2 FQGNSA. CDR3 amino acids: CASSLYGTSGEKLFF. The DNA for the CDR3 is TGTGCCAGCAGCTTATATGGGACGTCTGGGGAAAAACTGTTTTTT.

This clonotype was seen a handful of times. This chain uses TRBV5-1 with TRBJ1-1; tentatively, D is TRBD1 (5 bases). The CDR3 contains 14 residues. The germline CDR1 and CDR2 sequences are SGHRS and YFSETQ. V gave up 0 bases and J gave up 5 bases, with 11 bases separating them. CDR3 amino acids: CASSLEPGRTEAFF. For the CDR3, the DNA is TGCGCCAGCAGCTTGGAACCGGGGCGAACTGAAGCTTTCTTT.

This clonotype was picked up many times. The chain links TRBV20-1 to TRBJ2-3, with 8 bases lining up with TRBD2. The CDR3 is 14 residues long. The germline CDR1 and CDR2 sequences are DFQATT and SNEGSKA (reference sequence). V lost 6 bases to trimming and J lost 0 bases; unmatched junction nucleotides: 5. The CDR3 nucleotides are TGCAGTGCCGAATTAGCGGGGAGCACAGATACGCAGTATTTT. This gives the protein CSAELAGSTDTQYF.